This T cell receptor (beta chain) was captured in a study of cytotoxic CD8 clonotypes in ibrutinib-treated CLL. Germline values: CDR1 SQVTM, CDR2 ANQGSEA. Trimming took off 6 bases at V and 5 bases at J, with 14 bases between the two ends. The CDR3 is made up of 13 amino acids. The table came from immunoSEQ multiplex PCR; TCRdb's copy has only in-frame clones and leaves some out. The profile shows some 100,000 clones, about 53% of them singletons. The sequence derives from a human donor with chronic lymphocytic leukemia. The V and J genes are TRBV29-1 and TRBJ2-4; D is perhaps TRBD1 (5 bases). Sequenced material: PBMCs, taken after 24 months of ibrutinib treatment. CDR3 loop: CSVGPTVQNIQYF. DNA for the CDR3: TGCAGCGTCGGGCCGACAGTACAAAACATTCAGTACTTC.